Described below is a single T cell receptor beta chain sequence and its context. These data come from a study of blood T cell repertoires in COVID-19. Whole-study context: Samples representing acute and convalescent COVID-19 were sourced from the United States, Italy and Spain. Sources were T cells, B-cell-depleted T cells, or PBMCs; the material itself was cDNA or gDNA.

In the authors' workflow: Amplifying reference gene primers gave estimates of nucleated cell counts. Data came from immunoSEQ multiplex PCR; TCRdb stores just in-frame clones and leaves some out. Clone size and the V and J calls come from that table; the DNA yielded D and trimming. In the table there are under 300,000 clones, approximately 91% of which are singletons. This CDR3 is built from 16 residues. The germline V gene encodes CDR1 LNHDA and CDR2 SQIVND (reference sequence). Trimming shortened V by 2 bases and J by 2 bases, and 13 bases separated the two germline ends. The source of this sequence is a middle-aged woman who had recovered from COVID-19. The rearrangement joins TRBV19 to TRBJ1-5, with D maybe TRBD1 (5 bases). The sample was peripheral blood. For the CDR3, the DNA is TGTGCCAGTAGTATACAGGGACTACTTGGCAATCAGCCCCAGCATTTT. Its protein is CASSIQGLLGNQPQHF.